The clone carrying this TCR beta chain has a handful of counts. Its target is not known. The data belong to a study of T cells in Graves' hyperthyroidism and ophthalmopathy. General observations from the study: The blood repertoire included most of the expanded thyroid clonotypes above 0.001.

The source material, RNA transcripts, was used to amplify TCR beta CDR3 regions. First-round RT-PCR targeting the TCR CDR3 was performed with the HTBI primer set. Each CDR3 protein gets one entry after TCRdb re-called the multiplex PCR reads with MiXCR. The data contain around 600,000 distinct CDR3 sequences, about 14% of them singletons. The CDR3 runs 15 residues. Per the germline V gene, CDR1 is SGHTA and CDR2 is FQGNSA. V lost 4 bases and J lost 4; bases outside the gene matches: 5. The rearrangement links TRBV7-2 to TRBJ2-5; 11 nucleotides align to TRBD2. The TCR was taken from a woman between 50 and 59 years old with Graves' ophthalmopathy. Material for sequencing was blood. CDR3 region: CASSSLAGGGETQYF. The CDR3 DNA is TGTGCCAGCAGCTCCCTAGCGGGAGGAGGAGAGACCCAGTACTTC.